The 12 T cell receptor beta chains presented below share a single source sample, sequenced in a study of blood T cells in healthy people across ages. A second PCR of 7 to 11 cycles used a sample-barcoded 5' primer and a J-beta primer mix. From the 5' RACE reads, TCRdb called clonotypes with MiXCR, one entry per CDR3 protein. Of over 600,000 distinct CDR3 sequences in the sample, about 61% were seen once. Sequenced material: blood. These receptors came from a man in his forties in good health.

This chain uses TRBV11-2 with TRBJ2-4; no clear D. The J call is in doubt because the DNA end fits TRBJ2-5 better. The CDR3 totals 12 residues. Per the germline V gene, CDR1 is SGHAT and CDR2 is FQNNGV. The CDR3 region is CAISNNRETQYF. CDR3 sequence (DNA): TGTGCCATTTCAAATAACCGCGAGACCCAGTACTTC.

Only a few counts were recorded for this clonotype. The gene calls are TRBV7-2 and TRBJ1-1; 7 nucleotides line up with TRBD1. Unmatched junction bases numbered 10, after V lost 5 bases and J lost 1 base. Germline V CDR1 and CDR2: SGHTA, FQGNSA. This CDR3 spans 16 amino acids. The CDR3 here is CASSHDRDQGNTEAFF. The CDR3 DNA is TGTGCCAGCAGCCATGACAGGGACCAGGGGAACACTGAAGCTTTCTTT.

The V gene is TRBV5-1, the J gene TRBJ2-6, with a weak D call TRBD1 (5 bases). Trimming removed 0 bases from V and 0 bases from J, with 16 bases in between. CDR3 length: 19 residues. Looked up from germline, CDR1 is SGHRS and CDR2 is YFSETQ. The CDR3 nucleotides read TGCGCCAGCAGCTTGGCGGGTAGACAGCACCTCTCTGGGGCCAACGTCCTGACTTTC. Translation gives CASSLAGRQHLSGANVLTF.

J is TRBJ2-5 and V is TRBV20-1; 8 bases agree with TRBD2. The CDR3 extends over 12 amino acids. With 6 bases clipped from V and 5 bases from J, the junction kept 5 bases outside the gene matches. Per the germline V gene, CDR1 is DFQATT and CDR2 is SNEGSKA (reference sequence). The CDR3 sequence: CSALSSGETQYF. DNA for the CDR3: TGCAGTGCACTATCTAGCGGGGAGACCCAGTACTTC.

The V call is TRBV6-5, the J call TRBJ2-1; 8 positions agree with TRBD1. Germline V gene data show CDR1 as MNHEY and CDR2 as SVGAGI. V trimming: 0 bases; J trimming: 8 bases; junction bases outside the gene matches: 15. The CDR3 length is 18 residues. This chain's CDR3 is CASSYSFPTGVRLDEQFF. The CDR3 DNA sequence: TGTGCCAGCAGTTACTCCTTTCCGACAGGGGTAAGGCTGGATGAGCAGTTCTTC.

V gene TRBV6-5 combines with J gene TRBJ2-5, with D uncertain. V lost 7 bases to trimming and J lost 5 bases, with 11 bases between them. This CDR3 region has 12 residues. Looked up from germline, CDR1 is MNHEY and CDR2 is SVGAGI. CDR3: CASKSPGETQYF. Written as DNA, the CDR3 is TGTGCCAGCAAAAGCCCCGGGGAGACCCAGTACTTC.

The gene calls are TRBV5-1 and TRBJ1-4, with a possible D match to TRBD1 (6 bases). This CDR3 region has 16 residues. Germline V gene lookup returns CDR1 SGHRS and CDR2 YFSETQ. Trimming took off 4 bases at V and 5 bases at J, with 18 bases between the two ends. The CDR3 DNA reads TGCGCCAGCAGCAAGGGACCCGCAGGGGAGAATGAAAAACTGTTTTTT. Residues: CASSKGPAGENEKLFF.

The J gene is TRBJ1-1, the V gene TRBV7-3; D might be TRBD1 (5 bases). The CDR3 length is 13 residues. V lost 5 bases and J lost 4, with 11 bases in between. Germline V gene lookup returns CDR1 SGHTA and CDR2 FQGTGA. CDR3 amino acids: CASSPGTATEAFF. CDR3 in DNA: TGTGCCAGCAGCCCAGGGACGGCCACTGAAGCTTTCTTT. Together with reference TRBV7-3 and TRBJ1-1, the CDR3 gives the full variable domain: GAGVSQTPSNKVTEKGKYVELRCDPISGHTALYWYRQSLGQGPEFLIYFQGTGAADDSGLPNDRFFAVRPEGSVSTLKIQRTERGDSAVYLCASSPGTATEAFFGQGTRLTVV.

CDR3 sequence (DNA): TGTGCCAGCAGTCCCCGGTGGGCGGGTAATTCACCCCTCCACTTT. This gives the protein CASSPRWAGNSPLHF. The rearrangement links TRBV6-5 to TRBJ1-6; D remains unclear. V shed 5 bases and J shed 6 bases, with 14 bases lying between them. Germline V gene lookup returns CDR1 MNHEY and CDR2 SVGAGI. CDR3 length equals 15 residues.

CDR3 DNA: TGTGCCACCAGTGATTCAACCCAGGAGGGGCCCAGGTCCTGCAATGAGCAGTACTTC. It encodes CATSDSTQEGPRSCNEQYF. J is TRBJ2-7 and V is TRBV24-1, with TRBD2 as a possible D gene (6 bases). The length of the CDR3 is 19 residues. Germline CDR1 is KGHDR and CDR2 is SFDVKD. Trimming removed 2 bases from V and 7 bases from J, with 29 bases in between.

This clonotype was observed a handful of times. The chain employs TRBV6-8 and TRBJ1-4, with 10 bases that match TRBD1. With V trimmed by 5 bases and J by 8 bases, 8 bases remained unmatched. CDR3 length: 15 residues. Germline assignment: CDR1 MNHGY and CDR2 SAAAGT. CDR3 bases: TGTGCCAGCAGTCAAAGACAGGGGGCACACGAAAAACTGTTTTTT. This gives the protein CASSQRQGAHEKLFF.

The chain has TRBV6-5 and TRBJ2-7; maybe TRBD1 (5 bases). CDR3 length equals 15 residues. V lost 7 bases to trimming and J lost 1 base, with 17 bases between them. CDR1 and CDR2 from the germline V gene are MNHEY and SVGAGI. The CDR3 sequence: CASTLRQHQSYEQYF. DNA of the CDR3: TGTGCCAGCACCTTAAGACAGCACCAGTCCTACGAGCAGTACTTC.